This T cell receptor beta chain was sequenced during a study of early T cells in non-severe SARS-CoV-2 infection (dated by TCRdb to the early 2020s). For context, the study as a whole: Because TCR sequencing relied on bulk RNA taken from unsorted whole blood, pairing of alpha and beta chains was not possible.

On this clonotype itself: Its antigen target is currently unknown. Base qualities are not at hand, and no much larger clone is one base apart.

Set within a cohort of healthcare workers in London, UK, this nested case-control study involved weekly PCR testing of nasopharyngeal swabs along with blood sampling. Healthcare workers were recruited during the week of the UK lockdown, between 23 and 31 March 2020, and followed weekly for up to roughly 15 weeks. CDR1 and CDR2 are read off the germline V gene as MNHEY and SVGEGT. V and J lose 6 bases and 5 bases, and a span of 4 bases separates them. The CDR3 spans 10 residues, from the cysteine through the phenylalanine. Here the CDR3 DNA is all that survives: 30 bases in frame from base 1. Library preparation was by 5' RACE. This sample was sequenced with a NextSeq 500. The TCR library protocol attached unique molecular identifiers to individual cDNA molecules to correct for sequencing error and PCR bias. TCR alpha and beta chains were both sequenced, and the abundances of alpha and beta sequences in each sample were closely correlated with each other. From the authors' description of their analysis: V gene, J gene and CDR3 annotation of TCR sequences was performed with Decombinator V4. TCRs were defined as expanded if a significant change between any two time points was detected under a Poisson model with p below 0.0001. TCR abundances were normalised to the total number of TCRs sequenced per sample and expressed as counts per million. MAIT TCRs were defined by TRAV1-2 paired with TRAJ12, TRAJ20 or TRAJ33, and iNKT TCRs by TRAV10 paired with TRAJ18. A search of VDJdb, accessed on 1 November 2021, was run for TCRs annotated to CMV, EBV and SARS-CoV-2, with TCRs annotated for multiple antigens excluded. The public reads were reprocessed in TCRdb via fastp at Q25 and MiXCR, keeping in-frame beta chains. Rows merge per CDR3 protein into single entries with the most common DNA and genes. TCRdb assigned the V and J calls; the authors' analysis was not used. Recorded for this sample are about 52,000 distinct CDR3 sequences; 8% to 13% of them occurred a single time. The ten largest make up approximately 13% of the sample.

Broad study findings and their caveats: VDJdb matching was skewed toward anti-spike CD8 responses, so virus-specific expansions were likely underestimated and private and CD4 specificities were missed.

The source material was whole blood. In this chain, TRBV6-2 or TRBV6-3 is recombined with TRBJ1-2; the D gene cannot be resolved reliably. This receptor was obtained from an adult who was a healthcare worker with PCR-confirmed SARS-CoV-2 infection or an uninfected control (not recorded which). The sequenced DNA: TGTGCCAGCAGGGGGTATGGCTACACCTTC. It is translated as CASRGYGYTF.